Below are 31 T cell receptor beta chains sequenced from a single sample in a study of blood T cell repertoires in COVID-19. Here immunoSEQ multiplex PCR was the method, and the copy in TCRdb shows in-frame clones only, minus some. The sample yields around 68,000 clones, 75% to 90% seen once. The source material was peripheral blood. These receptors were collected from a man aged 50 to 60 with acute or convalescent COVID-19.

The genes are TRBV13 and TRBJ2-2, with 13 bases matching TRBD2. CDR1 is PRHDT and CDR2 is FYEKMQ in the germline V gene (reference sequence). CDR3 size: 14 residues. V trimming: 5 bases; J trimming: 8 bases; junction bases outside the gene matches: 2. The CDR3, as DNA: TGTGCCAGCAGCGGGACTAGCGGGATTGGGGAGCTGTTTTTT. Its protein product is CASSGTSGIGELFF.

This chain uses TRBV4-3 with TRBJ1-1; D unclear. Trimming left V 3 bases short and J 1 base short, with 18 bases between. The CDR3 extends over 17 amino acids. Germline CDR1 and CDR2: LGHNA and YSLEER. CDR3 sequence (DNA): TGCGCCAGCAGCCAGTCCCTCTTCGGGGTTGGGAACACTGAAGCTTTCTTT. This codes for CASSQSLFGVGNTEAFF.

This clone came up a few times. The chain uses TRBV19 and TRBJ2-3; D is perhaps TRBD2 (5 bases). This CDR3 is 13 amino acids long. Germline CDR1 reads LNHDA; CDR2 reads SQIVND (reference sequence). V lost 7 bases, J lost 1 base, and 9 bases lay in between. The CDR3 spells CASMQAGTDTQYF. The DNA for the CDR3 is TGTGCCAGTATGCAAGCGGGCACAGATACGCAGTATTTT.

This clone was detected only a few times. The chain combines TRBV6-5 with TRBJ1-3; 9 bases match TRBD1. Trimming removed 8 bases from V and 3 bases from J; junction bases left unmatched: 8. CDR3 length: 15 amino acids. Per the germline V gene, CDR1 is MNHEY and CDR2 is SVGAGI. The CDR3 sequence is CASSPTGGVGNTIYF. DNA for the CDR3: TGTGCCAGCTCCCCAACAGGGGGCGTTGGAAACACCATATATTTT.

The chain recombines TRBV6-5 with TRBJ2-7, with D possibly matching TRBD1 (6 bases). The germline V and J ends were trimmed by 5 bases and 1 base, with 12 bases remaining between them. This CDR3 contains 14 residues. The germline CDR1 and CDR2 sequences are MNHEY and SVGAGI. CDR3 nucleotides: TGTGCCAGCAGTAACACAGGGCCGTCCTACGAGCAGTACTTC. Its translation: CASSNTGPSYEQYF.

The chain carries TRBV30 and TRBJ2-2; 7 nucleotides align to TRBD2. CDR3 length: 14 residues. With 2 bases clipped from V and 5 bases from J, the junction kept 5 bases outside the gene matches. From germline, CDR1 is GTSNPN and CDR2 SVGIG (reference sequence). The CDR3 DNA is TGTGCCTGGAGTTTGAGGCGGGAGACCGGGGAGCTGTTTTTT. Translation gives CAWSLRRETGELFF.

The chain joins TRBV7-2 to TRBJ1-1; 7 positions agree with TRBD1. Germline V gives CDR1 SGHTA, CDR2 FQGNSA. The V segment lost 7 bases and the J segment 6 bases; nucleotides outside the gene matches: 11. CDR3 length: 14 residues. The chain's CDR3 is CASISLQGTAEAFF. The CDR3 nucleotides read TGTGCCAGCATCTCACTACAGGGGACCGCTGAAGCTTTCTTT. Looking up the rest from reference TRBV7-2 and TRBJ1-1 gives the full variable domain: GAGVSQSPSNKVTEKGKDVELRCDPISGHTALYWYRQSLGQGLEFLIYFQGNSAPDKSGLPSDRFSAERTGGSVSTLTIQRTQQEDSAVYLCASISLQGTAEAFFGQGTRLTVV.

The V call is TRBV30, the J call TRBJ1-1, with a possible D match to TRBD1 (6 bases). The CDR3 is 13 residues long. The ends were cut back, 3 bases at V and 1 base at J, with 9 bases in the middle. Per germline, CDR1 GTSNPN and CDR2 SVGIG (reference sequence). The CDR3 DNA follows: TGTGCCTGGAGGTCCAGGGGGAACACTGAAGCTTTCTTT. It yields the protein CAWRSRGNTEAFF.

This clone was found once. This chain joins TRBV7-9 and TRBJ2-1; 10 nucleotides agree with TRBD2. V was clipped by 1 base and J by 10 bases; unmatched bases: 4. CDR3 length equals 14 residues. Germline values: CDR1 SEHNR, CDR2 FQNEAQ (reference sequence). CDR3 sequence: CASSLGAGGEEQFF. The CDR3, as DNA: TGTGCCAGCAGCTTAGGAGCGGGAGGGGAGGAGCAGTTCTTC.

The chain is built from TRBV28 and TRBJ1-4; D unclear. Trimming removed 7 bases from V and 4 bases from J, with 13 bases in between. This CDR3 spans 14 amino acids. Germline CDR1 is MDHEN and CDR2 is SYDVKM. For the CDR3, the DNA is TGTGCCAGCAAACGCGAGGGAAGTAATGAAAAACTGTTTTTT. Translating gives CASKREGSNEKLFF.

This chain uses TRBV6-2 or TRBV6-3 with TRBJ1-5; D is ambiguous. This CDR3 comprises 13 residues. Between the trimmed V and J ends, which lost 0 bases and 4 bases, there was a span of 4 bases. CDR1 and CDR2 from the germline V gene are MNHEY and SVGEGT. The CDR3 loop reads CASSYSLNQPQHF. The CDR3 DNA reads TGTGCCAGCAGTTACTCTCTTAATCAGCCCCAGCATTTT.

The V call is TRBV5-6, the J call TRBJ1-6; D is possibly TRBD1 (6 bases). Trimming left V 4 bases short and J 7 bases short, with 12 bases between. The germline CDR1 and CDR2 sequences are SGHDT and YYEEEE. The CDR3 length is 14 residues. The chain's CDR3 is CASSKDRMNSPLHF. CDR3 DNA: TGTGCCAGCAGCAAAGACAGGATGAATTCACCCCTCCACTTT.

The chain couples TRBV30 to TRBJ1-4, with D possibly matching TRBD1 (6 bases). The CDR3 contains 13 residues. With 1 base removed from V and 7 bases from J, the gap between germline ends came to 10 bases. The V gene's germline CDR1 is GTSNPN and CDR2 SVGIG (reference sequence). The CDR3 coding sequence is TGTGCCTGGAGTGAGCAGGGGTCTGAAAAACTGTTTTTT. This gives the protein CAWSEQGSEKLFF.

The rearrangement uses TRBV5-1 and TRBJ2-3; D perhaps matches TRBD2 (6 bases). Looked up from germline, CDR1 is SGHRS and CDR2 is YFSETQ. The V gene lost 7 bases and the J gene lost 4 bases, with 13 bases spanning the gap. This CDR3 region has 13 residues. CDR3 region: CASPREVADTQYF. CDR3 DNA: TGCGCCAGCCCCAGGGAGGTCGCAGATACGCAGTATTTT. The whole variable domain, remainder taken from reference TRBV5-1 and TRBJ2-3, is KAGVTQTPRYLIKTRGQQVTLSCSPISGHRSVSWYQQTPGQGLQFLFEYFSETQRNKGNFPGRFSGRQFSNSRSEMNVSTLELGDSALYLCASPREVADTQYFGPGTRLTVL.

This chain uses TRBV7-9 with TRBJ2-2; 7 bases are a match to TRBD2. Unmatched junction bases numbered 8, after V lost 8 bases and J lost 8 bases. Germline assignment: CDR1 SEHNR and CDR2 FQNEAQ (reference sequence). The length of the CDR3 is 13 residues. The CDR3 region has the DNA TGTGCCAGCGGAGCGGGATCCAAGGGGGAGCTGTTTTTT. As protein: CASGAGSKGELFF.

This chain connects TRBV28 to TRBJ2-5; tentatively, D is TRBD1 (5 bases). CDR1 is MDHEN and CDR2 is SYDVKM in the germline V gene. The CDR3 contains 15 residues. V was shortened by 6 bases and J by 2 bases, with 16 bases between the two germline ends. CDR3: CASRGRTNYQETQYF. CDR3 DNA: TGTGCCAGCAGGGGGCGGACCAACTATCAAGAGACCCAGTACTTC. Full variable domain (remainder filled in from reference TRBV28 and TRBJ2-5): DVKVTQSSRYLVKRTGEKVFLECVQDMDHENMFWYRQDPGLGLRLIYFSYDVKMKEKGDIPEGYSVSREKKERFSLILESASTNQTSMYLCASRGRTNYQETQYFGPGTRLLVL.

The chain has TRBV19 and TRBJ2-1; D is possibly TRBD1 (6 bases). CDR3 length: 16 amino acids. Germline assignment: CDR1 LNHDA and CDR2 SQIVND (reference sequence). The V gene lost 2 bases and the J gene lost 4 bases, with 15 bases spanning the gap. The CDR3 protein is CASSIPGDRLYNEQFF. Written as DNA, the CDR3 is TGTGCCAGTAGTATACCGGGTGACAGGCTTTACAATGAGCAGTTCTTC.

The chain has TRBV9 and TRBJ1-3, with 7 bases identical to TRBD1. The ends lost 3 bases at V and 2 bases at J; junction bases unmatched: 2. Germline CDR1 is SGDLS and CDR2 is YYNGEE. This CDR3 is built from 14 residues. The CDR3 reads CASSDDRAGNTIYF. The CDR3 DNA reads TGTGCCAGCAGCGACGACAGGGCTGGAAACACCATATATTTT.

Comment on this clone: This sample includes further DNA sequences coding for the same CDR3. This chain joins TRBV7-9 and TRBJ1-1; D may be TRBD1 (5 bases). CDR1 is SEHNR, CDR2 FQNEAQ, per germline (reference sequence). V dropped 3 bases and J dropped 1 base, with 6 bases sitting between them. The CDR3 loop spans 13 amino acids. The CDR3 region is CASSLQGNTEAFF. CDR3 nucleotides: TGTGCCAGCAGCTTGCAGGGGAACACTGAAGCTTTCTTT.

The chain couples TRBV27 to TRBJ2-2; 9 positions match TRBD2. This CDR3 spans 16 amino acids. The germline V gene encodes CDR1 MNHEY and CDR2 SMNVEV (reference sequence). With 3 bases clipped from V and 5 bases from J, the junction kept 7 bases outside the gene matches. CDR3 nucleotide sequence: TGTGCCAGCAGTTTTGTCGGACTAGCGCTTACCGGGGAGCTGTTTTTT. Translation gives CASSFVGLALTGELFF.

This chain joins TRBV29-1 and TRBJ2-1, with 8 bases identical to TRBD1. This CDR3 comprises 13 residues. V dropped 2 bases and J dropped 7; count of bases not matched to a gene: 4. The germline V gene has CDR1 SQVTM and CDR2 ANQGSEA. CDR3 sequence reads: CSVEWRDRNEQFF. DNA of the CDR3: TGCAGCGTTGAATGGAGGGACAGGAATGAGCAGTTCTTC.

This clone was observed a few times. This chain links TRBV11-3 with TRBJ2-1; TRBD2 matches 7 bases. Unmatched junction bases numbered 3, after V lost 4 bases and J lost 0 bases. The germline V gene has CDR1 SGHNT and CDR2 YENEEA. The CDR3 is 15 amino acids. This chain's CDR3 is CASSSGGSSYNEQFF. The CDR3 DNA follows: TGTGCCAGCAGCTCTGGCGGGAGCTCCTACAATGAGCAGTTCTTC.

The J gene is TRBJ1-5, the V gene TRBV28; 11 nucleotides match TRBD1. The CDR3 has 15 amino acids. V was pared by 3 bases and J by 7 bases, with 5 bases of the junction left unmatched. Germline-derived CDR1 and CDR2 are MDHEN and SYDVKM. The CDR3 region is CASSFYRDRGQPQHF. As DNA, the CDR3 is TGTGCCAGCAGTTTCTACCGGGACAGGGGGCAGCCCCAGCATTTT. The entire variable domain, with the rest obtained from reference TRBV28 and TRBJ1-5, is as follows: DVKVTQSSRYLVKRTGEKVFLECVQDMDHENMFWYRQDPGLGLRLIYFSYDVKMKEKGDIPEGYSVSREKKERFSLILESASTNQTSMYLCASSFYRDRGQPQHFGDGTRLSIL.

The chain joins TRBV18 to TRBJ2-7, with TRBD1 matching over 8 bases. Trimming at V came to 3 bases and at J to 0 bases, leaving 4 bases not matched to a gene. CDR1 KGHSH and CDR2 LQKENI come from the germline V gene. This CDR3 comprises 15 residues. CDR3 bases: TGTGCCAGCTCACCGAGACAGGGGAGCTCCTACGAGCAGTACTTC. Translation: CASSPRQGSSYEQYF.

This clone was seen just once. The CDR3 is CASSLIVRGRTGELFF. In DNA, the CDR3 is TGTGCCAGCAGTTTAATTGTTAGAGGGCGCACCGGGGAGCTGTTTTTT. The rearrangement uses TRBV28 and TRBJ2-2, with a tentative D call TRBD2 (5 bases). The CDR3 spans 16 residues. From germline, CDR1 is MDHEN and CDR2 SYDVKM. V lost 2 bases, J lost 4 bases, and 14 bases lay in between.

The J gene is TRBJ2-1, the V gene TRBV5-1; D not certain. Germline CDR1 and CDR2: SGHRS and YFSETQ. The ends were cut back, 7 bases at V and 4 bases at J, with 15 bases in the middle. This CDR3 has 14 residues. The CDR3 loop is CASHSPEAYNEQFF. In DNA form, the CDR3 reads TGCGCCAGCCACTCCCCTGAGGCTTACAATGAGCAGTTCTTC.

This chain connects TRBV5-1 to TRBJ2-1; 8 bases fit TRBD2. Trimming took 0 bases from V and 1 from J; bases not matched to a gene: 3. CDR3 length equals 16 residues. The germline V gene has CDR1 SGHRS and CDR2 YFSETQ. The CDR3 nucleotides are TGCGCCAGCAGCTTGGGTGCTAGCGGGTCCTACAATGAGCAGTTCTTC. Translated: CASSLGASGSYNEQFF.

The rearrangement uses TRBV4-1 and TRBJ1-3, with 7 bases aligning to TRBD1. The length of the CDR3 is 16 residues. V shed 3 bases and J 0 bases; nucleotides not matched to a gene: 5. The germline CDR1 and CDR2 sequences are MGHRA and YSYEKL. The CDR3 reads CASSHPGQHSGNTIYF. The CDR3, as DNA: TGCGCCAGCAGCCACCCGGGACAGCACTCTGGAAACACCATATATTTT.

V is TRBV27 and J is TRBJ2-4; D possibly corresponds to TRBD1 (5 bases). Between the trimmed V and J ends, which lost 6 bases and 1 base, there was a span of 16 bases. The CDR3 consists of 16 residues. CDR1 MNHEY and CDR2 SMNVEV come from the germline V gene (reference sequence). Here the CDR3 DNA reads TGTGCCAGCAGGGGAATGGTAGGGGTTGCCAAAAACATTCAGTACTTC. This gives the protein CASRGMVGVAKNIQYF.

This clone came up a few times. The J gene is TRBJ1-1, the V gene TRBV18; unclear D gene. This CDR3 region has 15 residues. Trimming removed 3 bases at V and 1 base at J, with 12 bases between. CDR1 is KGHSH, CDR2 LQKENI, per germline. CDR3 DNA: TGTGCCAGCTCACCTCTCCCAACTAAGAACACTGAAGCTTTCTTT. Its translation: CASSPLPTKNTEAFF.

The rearrangement uses TRBV15 and TRBJ1-5, with D unresolved. The CDR3 loop spans 14 amino acids. V lost 8 bases to trimming and J lost 6 bases, with 17 bases between them. Germline V gives CDR1 LNHNV, CDR2 YYDKDF (reference sequence). CDR3 amino acids: CATGGRRSGQPQHF. The CDR3, as DNA: TGTGCCACCGGAGGACGGCGTTCGGGTCAGCCCCAGCATTTT.